What follows describes a single T cell receptor beta chain. The antigen remains unidentified. Per TCR library, around 4,000 ng of total RNA was used. TCRdb reanalyzed the 5' RACE reads and collapses them to one entry per CDR3 protein, without DNA. This sample's clone table lists around 230,000 distinct CDR3 sequences. This CDR3 has 13 amino acids. CDR1 is KGHSH, CDR2 LQKENI, per germline. This specimen comes from a study of monozygotic twins with inflammatory bowel disease. Points from the study as a whole: Fewer clonotypes were shared with others by IBD patients than by healthy twins, especially with disease activity.

The chain uses TRBV18 and TRBJ1-2. The sequence derives from a human donor with ulcerative colitis or Crohn's disease, or a healthy co-twin of an affected twin (not recorded which). Specimen: blood. This CDR3 reads CASSPGGAYGYTF.